This T cell receptor (beta chain) is drawn from a study of T cell responses to AZD1222 COVID-19 vaccine listed by TCRdb under 2021. Regarding the complete study: TCR sequencing was performed for approximately 240 trial participants, of whom around 210 were given two doses of AZD1222 and around 26 were given two doses of MenACWY control vaccine. Trial participants were enrolled by age into subgroups of 18-55, 56-69 and 70-plus years, and about 150, 27 and 61 TCR-sequenced participants, respectively, were included in these subgroups.

Germline trimming: 6 bases from V, 4 bases from J; junction bases outside gene matches: 9. The CDR3 measures 15 amino acids from cysteine to phenylalanine. Only CDR3 DNA remains: 45 bases, in frame from the first base. Reading the germline V gene (reference sequence) gives CDR1 LNHDA and CDR2 SQIVND. Study-level results and caveats: Reportedly, close to half of the unique spike-specific TCRs recognized epitopes lying outside the regions that are mutated in the B.1.351 and B.1.1.7 variants. Conclusions about previously exposed vaccinees are limited, since just five or six AZD1222 recipients were seropositive for SARS-CoV-2 at baseline. Participants were mostly white British and included more females than males, and it was suggested by the authors that clonal diversity may have been underestimated. After two AZD1222 doses, both the breadth and the depth of spike-specific TCRs were significantly higher than at day 0 and than in MenACWY recipients. The vaccine-associated CD4 TCRs covered the entire spike protein, and the dominant responses fell in regions 160-218 and 743-854. Because no day 14 peak-response samples were available, repertoires were characterized only after the peak T cell response. In the small 56-69-year group, the increase in depth fell short of significance, most likely because of low power.

In light of the paper, this sample's time point label describes: baseline before first vaccination. The label giving this sample's treatment or condition can be read as: meningococcal conjugate vaccine given as trial control. Vaccinee samples were obtained from the UK trials COV001 and COV002, which included a single-blind randomized controlled phase 2/3 trial of AZD1222 (ChAdOx1 nCoV-19) in healthy adults. Trial participant PBMC samples were collected at day 0 and day 28 after the second dose for TCRbeta chain sequencing. The CDR3 regions of human TCRbeta chains were analyzed by immunosequencing. Under the source paper's analysis protocol: Repertoire TCRs were matched against a reference library of SARS-CoV-2-specific TCRs generated with the MIRA antigen-specificity platform. Breadth was defined as the fraction of unique TCRs that were SARS-CoV-2-associated, and depth was defined as the fraction of total T cells that were SARS-CoV-2-associated. Each spike-specific TCR was assigned to its reactive spike region and to a CD4 or CD8 class using the MIRA data. Log10-transformed breadth and depth values were compared by one-way ANOVA with Sidak's multiple comparisons tests. Imported from immuneACCESS, the table was reduced by TCRdb to in-frame sequences with V and J called. These copies leave out some clones; in studies compared against another copy, an unresolved V gene accounts for under half, and the cause of the remainder is not known. Clone size and the V and J calls come from that table; the DNA yielded D and trimming. Recorded for this sample are 120,000 or so clones; more than 85% of them occurred a single time. The ten biggest clones cover 11% of the sample.

In the case of this clone: Which antigen it targets is not known. Per-base qualities were not stored, and no clone one base away is much larger.

The material was peripheral blood, obtained on day 0 of MenACWY control vaccination. This chain joins TRBV19 to TRBJ2-7, and TRBD1 aligns with 10 junction nucleotides. This sequence was found in an adult in good health. The CDR3 reads CASSGRTGGPYEQYF. The nucleotide sequence is TGTGCCAGTAGCGGAAGGACAGGGGGTCCGTACGAGCAGTACTTC.